One and the same sample provided the 18 T cell receptor beta chains below, sequenced in a study of blood T cell repertoires in COVID-19. Generated by immunoSEQ multiplex PCR, the TCRdb table keeps only in-frame clones and is missing some. Among over 150,000 clones listed, roughly 86% were seen once. What was sequenced was peripheral blood. These receptors originate from a man aged 40-49 years with active or convalescent COVID-19.

The chain combines TRBV7-8 with TRBJ2-7, with 8 bases aligning to TRBD1. The CDR3 spans 14 residues. Germline V gene data show CDR1 as SGHVS and CDR2 as FQNEAQ. With V trimmed by 2 bases and J by 4 bases, 4 bases remained unmatched. The CDR3 DNA reads TGTGCCAGCAGCTTATCAACAGGGGGATACGAGCAGTACTTC. Amino acids: CASSLSTGGYEQYF.

The CDR3: CASSVTGDSPLHF. CDR3 nucleotide sequence: TGTGCCAGCAGCGTAACAGGGGATTCACCCCTCCACTTT. The chain joins TRBV11-2 to TRBJ1-6, with 7 bases fitting TRBD1. The CDR3 loop spans 13 amino acids. V lost 5 bases, J lost 8 bases, and 3 bases stayed unmatched. The germline V gene encodes CDR1 SGHAT and CDR2 FQNNGV. Looking up the rest from reference TRBV11-2 and TRBJ1-6 gives the full variable domain: EAGVAQSPRYKIIEKRQSVAFWCNPISGHATLYWYQQILGQGPKLLIQFQNNGVVDDSQLPKDRFSAERLKGVDSTLKIQPAKLEDSAVYLCASSVTGDSPLHFGNGTRLTVT.

The chain employs TRBV19 and TRBJ2-5, with a weak D call TRBD1 (6 bases). The CDR3 extends over 14 amino acids. Germline CDR1 and CDR2: LNHDA and SQIVND (reference sequence). V lost 6 bases to trimming and J lost 2 bases, with 13 bases between them. The CDR3 is CASSRTGSQETQYF. The CDR3 nucleotides read TGTGCCAGTAGCCGTACAGGGTCTCAAGAGACCCAGTACTTC.

The rearrangement uses TRBV5-1 and TRBJ2-3; D not resolved. The V gene lost 3 bases and the J gene lost 2 bases, with 4 bases spanning the gap. The germline gives CDR1 SGHRS, CDR2 YFSETQ. CDR3 length: 12 residues. The DNA for the CDR3 is TGCGCCAGCAGCTCCTTCACAGATACGCAGTATTTT. Translating gives CASSSFTDTQYF.

Only one count was recorded for this clone. This chain joins TRBV19 and TRBJ1-2; TRBD1 agrees at 7 bases. The V segment lost 6 bases and the J segment 3 bases; nucleotides outside the gene matches: 7. The V gene's germline CDR1 is LNHDA and CDR2 SQIVND (reference sequence). The CDR3 spans 14 residues. The chain's CDR3 is CASSQTGLDYGYTF. The CDR3 coding sequence is TGTGCCAGTAGCCAGACAGGGTTAGACTATGGCTACACCTTC.

This rearrangement joins TRBV4-1 to TRBJ2-7, with 9 bases that match TRBD1. The CDR3 length is 16 residues. Germline CDR1 reads MGHRA; CDR2 reads YSYEKL. Trimming cost V 1 base and J 3 bases; bases outside gene matches: 7. The CDR3 coding sequence is TGCGCCAGCAGCCAAGTACTCCGGGACAGGGACTACGAGCAGTACTTC. Translation: CASSQVLRDRDYEQYF.

The V call is TRBV19, the J call TRBJ1-4; 8 bases match TRBD1. V lost 5 bases to trimming and J lost 11 bases; unmatched junction nucleotides: 7. The CDR3 is 13 residues long. The germline gives CDR1 LNHDA, CDR2 SQIVND (reference sequence). The CDR3: CASSFDRGGKLFF. CDR3 in DNA: TGTGCCAGTAGTTTCGACAGGGGAGGTAAACTGTTTTTT. Full variable domain (rest looked up from reference TRBV19 and TRBJ1-4): DGGITQSPKYLFRKEGQNVTLSCEQNLNHDAMYWYRQDPGQGLRLIYYSQIVNDFQKGDIAEGYSVSREKKESFPLTVTSAQKNPTAFYLCASSFDRGGKLFFGSGTQLSVL.

The chain combines TRBV6-1 with TRBJ1-6, with 7 positions matching TRBD1. The J segment lost 6 bases and the V segment lost 0 bases, leaving 2 bases of the junction unmatched. CDR3 length: 15 amino acids. Germline values: CDR1 MNHNS, CDR2 SASEGT. The CDR3 loop is CASSEAQGLNSPLHF. For the CDR3, the DNA is TGTGCCAGCAGTGAAGCACAGGGGCTTAATTCACCCCTCCACTTT.

This sequence joins TRBV7-8 and TRBJ2-7; TRBD1 matches 7 bases. J was trimmed by 3 bases and V by 8 bases; bases with no gene match: 10. CDR3 length equals 14 residues. Germline assignment: CDR1 SGHVS and CDR2 FQNEAQ. In DNA, the CDR3 is TGTGCCAGCTCCTCACCCGGACAGGACTACGAGCAGTACTTC. This encodes CASSSPGQDYEQYF.

The chain joins TRBV5-4 to TRBJ1-1, with D uncertain. V lost 5 bases to trimming and J lost 2 bases, with 16 bases between them. CDR3 length: 15 amino acids. CDR1 SGHNT and CDR2 YYREEE come from the germline V gene (reference sequence). In nucleotides, the CDR3 is TGTGCCAGCAGAGTCCGCCCGGGGTTCAACACTGAAGCTTTCTTT. This encodes CASRVRPGFNTEAFF.

The chain joins TRBV12-3 or TRBV12-4 to TRBJ2-5; D ambiguous. The CDR3 consists of 13 residues. V shed 3 bases and J shed 3 bases, with 8 bases lying between them. The CDR3 DNA sequence: TGTGCCAGCAGTTTGGAGCCTAAAGAGACCCAGTACTTC. Amino acid sequence: CASSLEPKETQYF.

The chain combines TRBV30 with TRBJ1-4; tentatively, D is TRBD1 (6 bases). Trimming left V 1 base short and J 5 bases short, with 11 bases between. The CDR3 has 14 residues. CDR1 and CDR2 from the germline V gene are GTSNPN and SVGIG (reference sequence). The CDR3 region has the DNA TGTGCCTGGAGTGCTCTTGGACAGAATGAAAAACTGTTTTTT. This codes for CAWSALGQNEKLFF.

The rearrangement uses TRBV3-1 (or the pseudogene TRBV3-2) and TRBJ1-4; D is perhaps TRBD1 (5 bases). The CDR3 spans 15 residues. Germline V lookup: CDR1 LGHDT, CDR2 YNNKEL (reference sequence). Trimming stripped 2 bases from V and 7 bases from J, with 14 bases between. The CDR3 coding sequence is TGTGCCAGCAGCCAACCCCACGGGGGGACTGAAAAACTGTTTTTT. This sequence encodes CASSQPHGGTEKLFF.

In this sample, this clone turned up once. The J gene is TRBJ1-4, the V gene TRBV9, with no clear D. The V gene's germline CDR1 is SGDLS and CDR2 YYNGEE. V was cut by 0 bases and J by 6 bases, with 6 bases left in between. This CDR3 spans 13 amino acids. The CDR3 DNA follows: TGTGCCAGCAGCGTAGTGCCGGATGAAAAACTGTTTTTT. Translated, it gives CASSVVPDEKLFF.

CDR3 protein: CASNHRDREGEQFF. The CDR3 bases are TGTGCCAGCAACCACCGGGACAGGGAGGGTGAGCAGTTCTTC. V usage is TRBV6-5 and J usage is TRBJ2-1, with TRBD1 matching 9 bases. The CDR3 consists of 14 residues. The germline V gene has CDR1 MNHEY and CDR2 SVGAGI. Trimming took 7 bases from V and 9 from J; bases not matched to a gene: 10.

This chain links TRBV7-2 with TRBJ2-1, with 8 nucleotides matching TRBD2. From germline, CDR1 is SGHTA and CDR2 FQGNSA. This CDR3 contains 11 residues. V shed 5 bases, J shed 15 bases, and the junction held 6 bases outside the gene matches. The CDR3 DNA reads as TGTGCCAGCAGCACCGGGGGGGCGGGGTTCTTC. Amino acid sequence: CASSTGGAGFF. The variable domain in full, completed from reference TRBV7-2 and TRBJ2-1, reads GAGVSQSPSNKVTEKGKDVELRCDPISGHTALYWYRQSLGQGLEFLIYFQGNSAPDKSGLPSDRFSAERTGGSVSTLTIQRTQQEDSAVYLCASSTGGAGFFGPGTRLTVL.

The chain couples TRBV5-4 to TRBJ2-3; D perhaps matches TRBD1 (5 bases). Trimming pared 4 bases from V and 1 base from J, leaving 19 bases between. CDR1 is SGHNT and CDR2 is YYREEE in the germline V gene (reference sequence). This CDR3 region has 17 residues. CDR3 in amino acids: CASSPESGFGGTDTQYF. The CDR3 DNA is TGTGCCAGCAGCCCCGAGTCAGGGTTTGGCGGCACAGATACGCAGTATTTT.

The rearrangement joins TRBV5-4 to TRBJ2-5; 8 bases match TRBD1. The length of the CDR3 is 16 residues. Germline loops: CDR1 SGHNT, CDR2 YYREEE (reference sequence). Unmatched junction bases numbered 9, after V lost 0 bases and J lost 5 bases. CDR3 protein: CASSLARQGTRETQYF. CDR3 nucleotides: TGTGCCAGCAGCTTGGCACGACAGGGGACAAGGGAGACCCAGTACTTC.